Given below is one T cell receptor (beta chain) in context. This record belongs to a study of long-term antiretroviral therapy in people with HIV. Whole-study context: Collection dates of the earliest samples fall about a decade before the 2015 immediate-ART recommendation.

This was the immunoSEQ v3.0 assay at survey level. Sequencing aimed at roughly 40,000-55,000 T-cell genomes per sample. Data came from immunoSEQ multiplex PCR; TCRdb stores just in-frame clones and leaves some out. The table lists about 30,000 clones, around 95% of them singletons. Each participant with HIV received care in the United States. Ahead of DNA extraction, samples held roughly 0.85-11 million cryopreserved PBMC each. The specimen comprised unsorted PBMCs, sampled 5.3 years after starting antiretroviral therapy. The sequence was obtained from a man aged 50 to 60 with HIV.

The CDR3 loop is CASSRGFSLSNEQFF. In nucleotides, the CDR3 is TGTGCCAGCAGTAGGGGGTTTTCGTTGAGCAATGAGCAGTTCTTC. The chain couples TRBV6-5 to TRBJ2-1, with D perhaps TRBD1 (6 bases). Germline V gene sequence: CDR1 MNHEY, CDR2 SVGAGI. The CDR3 has 15 amino acids. V shed 5 bases and J shed 6 bases, with 17 bases lying between them.